One sample yielded the 8 T cell receptor beta chains listed below, sequenced in a study of T cell responses to AZD1222 COVID-19 vaccine (dated by TCRdb to the early 2020s). Explained via the paper, the time point label denotes: baseline before first vaccination. The protocol used for the library was the immunoSEQ multiplex PCR assay. The clones in this table, taken by TCRdb from immuneACCESS, are in-frame only. Not every clone is retained; where verified, under half of the shortfall comes from an unresolved V gene, and the cause of the rest is unknown. This sample lists about 100,000 clones; about 83% were detected once. The ten largest clones capture about a sixth of the sample. Sample: peripheral blood, taken on day 0 of AZD1222 vaccination. These receptors all come from an adult in good health.

The J gene is TRBJ1-1, the V gene TRBV9, with D possibly TRBD1 on 5 matching bases. The ends were cut back, 2 bases at V and 4 bases at J, with 15 bases in the middle. The CDR3 is 15 residues long. Germline V gives CDR1 SGDLS, CDR2 YYNGEE. Here the CDR3 DNA reads TGTGCCAGCAGCGTCGGCGTGGGGCCGAGCACTGAAGCTTTCTTT. This translates into CASSVGVGPSTEAFF.

As to this clone: Other DNA sequences in this sample translate to the same CDR3. The rearrangement joins TRBV3-1 (or the pseudogene TRBV3-2) to TRBJ1-3; D is unresolved. The CDR3 contains 12 residues. Germline V gene lookup returns CDR1 LGHDT and CDR2 YNNKEL (reference sequence). V lost 2 bases to trimming and J lost 1 base, with 0 bases between them. In DNA, the CDR3 is TGTGCCAGCAGCCAATCTGGAAACACCATATATTTT. Translating gives CASSQSGNTIYF.

The gene calls are TRBV14 and TRBJ1-2; no clear D gene. Germline V gene sequence: CDR1 SGHDN, CDR2 FVKESK. CDR3 size: 13 residues. The V end was cut by 2 bases, the J end by 9 bases, with 13 bases between. CDR3 region: CASSQYSGLRYTF. CDR3 bases: TGTGCCAGCAGCCAATACAGTGGTCTCCGCTACACCTTC.

This clone showed up just once. The genes are TRBV19 and TRBJ1-3; D call uncertain. Germline loops: CDR1 LNHDA, CDR2 SQIVND (reference sequence). Trimming removed 3 bases at V and 0 bases at J, with 9 bases between. The CDR3 consists of 15 residues. CDR3 amino acids: CASSIRLTSGNTIYF. The CDR3, as DNA: TGTGCCAGTAGTATCAGACTAACCTCTGGAAACACCATATATTTT.

The genes are TRBV10-1 and TRBJ2-3, with D perhaps TRBD1 or TRBD2 (7 bases each). Trimming took 5 bases from V and 6 from J, leaving 15 bases between them. Germline V gene data show CDR1 as WNHNN and CDR2 as SYGVQD (reference sequence). CDR3 size: 14 residues. CDR3 sequence (DNA): TGCGCCAGCAGTCACAGGGGAGGGATGGATACGCAGTATTTT. Protein sequence: CASSHRGGMDTQYF.

This sequence joins TRBV5-4 and TRBJ1-2; maybe TRBD1 (6 bases). CDR1 is SGHNT and CDR2 is YYREEE in the germline V gene (reference sequence). V was clipped by 0 bases and J by 2 bases, with 20 bases between them. The CDR3 has 18 residues. The CDR3 loop is CASSLDPPGRGGNYGYTF. CDR3 in DNA: TGTGCCAGCAGCTTGGACCCGCCGGGTAGGGGGGGGAACTATGGCTACACCTTC.

This sequence joins TRBV25-1 and TRBJ1-2, with 9 bases lining up with TRBD1. This CDR3 contains 14 residues. The J segment lost 8 bases and the V segment lost 2 bases, leaving 6 bases of the junction unmatched. Germline CDR1 is MGHDK and CDR2 is SYGVNS. The CDR3 is CASSERRQGGGYTF. CDR3 in DNA: TGTGCCAGCAGTGAACGTCGACAGGGGGGAGGCTACACCTTC.

The chain combines TRBV11-2 with TRBJ2-7; 10 bases align to TRBD1. The CDR3 is 16 amino acids. V gave up 6 bases and J gave up 6 bases; unmatched junction bases: 14. From germline, CDR1 is SGHAT and CDR2 FQNNGV. In DNA form, the CDR3 reads TGTGCCAGCAGTTTGAACCATAGGGACAGGGGAGTCGAGCAGTACTTC. Translation: CASSLNHRDRGVEQYF.